This T cell receptor (beta chain) stems from a study of Ad26.COV2.S vaccination and SARS-CoV-2 variants. The CDR3 totals 14 residues. In germline, CDR1 is SGHNT, CDR2 YYREEE (reference sequence). Trimming cost V 0 bases and J 8 bases, with 14 bases left between them. Assay: immunoSEQ multiplex PCR; the TCRdb copy retains only in-frame clones and omits some. The sample records 97,000 or so clones, 80% being singletons. This TCR derives from a human donor who had recovered from COVID-19. The source material was peripheral blood, sampled after recovery from COVID-19. The chain joins TRBV5-4 to TRBJ1-1; D may be TRBD1 (6 bases). The CDR3 sequence is CASSLDRVVTEAFF. The CDR3 nucleotides read TGTGCCAGCAGCTTGGACAGGGTGGTAACCGAAGCTTTCTTT.